The TCR beta chain under discussion was sequenced for a study of T cells in Graves' hyperthyroidism and ophthalmopathy. Findings and limits, study-wide: Stable hyperthyroidism was separated from ophthalmopathy by a model based on 13 V-J features. Within blood appeared most thyroid clonotypes that had expanded above 0.001.

With respect to this clonotype: Its target is not known. A much larger clone is a single base away; this may be a read error.

This CDR3 is 13 amino acids long. Germline CDR1 is SGHTA and CDR2 is FQGNSA. Unmatched junction bases numbered 4, after V lost 5 bases and J lost 4 bases. TCR beta CDR3 region amplification was performed from RNA transcripts. An initial round of RT-PCR targeting the TCR CDR3 relied on the HTBI primer set. TCRdb recomputed calls from the multiplex PCR reads with MiXCR, one row per CDR3 protein. This table holds 500,000 to 800,000 distinct CDR3 sequences, 45% found once. The sample consisted of peripheral blood or thyroid tissue (not recorded which). The receptor's source is an adult man with Graves' disease, either hyperthyroidism or ophthalmopathy (not recorded which). This chain joins TRBV7-2 and TRBJ1-2, with 7 bases aligning to TRBD1. CDR3 bases: TGTGCCAGCAGCGACGACAGGGCCTATGGCTACACCTTC. It encodes CASSDDRAYGYTF.